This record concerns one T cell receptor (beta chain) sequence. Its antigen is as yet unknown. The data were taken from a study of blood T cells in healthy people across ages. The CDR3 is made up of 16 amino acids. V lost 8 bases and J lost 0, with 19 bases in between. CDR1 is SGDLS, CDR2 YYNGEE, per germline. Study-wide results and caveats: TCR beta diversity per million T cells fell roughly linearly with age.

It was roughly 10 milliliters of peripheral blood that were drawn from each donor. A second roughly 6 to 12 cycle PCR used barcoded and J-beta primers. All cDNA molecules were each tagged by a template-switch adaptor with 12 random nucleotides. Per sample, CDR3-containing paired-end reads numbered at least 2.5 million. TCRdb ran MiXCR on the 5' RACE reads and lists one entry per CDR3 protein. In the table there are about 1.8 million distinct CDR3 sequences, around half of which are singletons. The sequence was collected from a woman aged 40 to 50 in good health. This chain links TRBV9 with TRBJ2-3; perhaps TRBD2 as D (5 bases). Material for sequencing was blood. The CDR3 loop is CARPAPGLTSTDTQYF. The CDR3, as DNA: TGTGCCAGGCCCGCTCCGGGGTTGACTAGCACAGATACGCAGTATTTT.